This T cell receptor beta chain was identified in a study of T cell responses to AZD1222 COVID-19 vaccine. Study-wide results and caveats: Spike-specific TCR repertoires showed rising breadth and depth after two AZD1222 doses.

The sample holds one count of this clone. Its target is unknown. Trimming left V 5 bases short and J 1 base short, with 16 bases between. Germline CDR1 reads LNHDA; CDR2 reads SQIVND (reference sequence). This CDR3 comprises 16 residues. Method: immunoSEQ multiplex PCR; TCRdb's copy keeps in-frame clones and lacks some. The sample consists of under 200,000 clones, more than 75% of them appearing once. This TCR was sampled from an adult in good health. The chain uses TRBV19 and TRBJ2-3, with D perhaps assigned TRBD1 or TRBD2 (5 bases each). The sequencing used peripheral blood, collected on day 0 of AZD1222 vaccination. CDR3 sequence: CASSPSWGRRTDTQYF. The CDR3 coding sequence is TGTGCCAGTAGTCCCTCCTGGGGACGCCGCACAGATACGCAGTATTTT.